This record concerns one TCR beta chain sequence. The antigen remains unidentified. Deep-level settings were used for running the assay. Repertoires were generated with immunoSEQ multiplex PCR, while TCRdb's copy carries only in-frame clones and drops some. The sample carries roughly 2.5 million clones, just over 90% recorded once. These data belong to a study of shared clonotypes between healthy human individuals. General study points: The study found about 5% of naive CD4 clonotypes shared across a few donors. Clonotypes which were not shared had lower generation probabilities than clonotypes that all four donors shared.

CDR3 size: 14 residues. Germline values: CDR1 ENHRY, CDR2 SYGVKD. Deletions cut 4 bases from V and 3 bases from J, with 12 bases between. This clonotype was sampled from a man aged 18 to 30 in good health. This sequence joins TRBV10-3 and TRBJ2-5; weak D call: TRBD1 (6 bases). Sequenced material: naive CD4+ T cells sorted from blood. Stated subset: CD45RA+ positively selected. In DNA, the CDR3 is TGTGCCATCAGTGCAGGGGCGATGAAAGAGACCCAGTACTTC. Translated: CAISAGAMKETQYF.